Shown below are 10 T cell receptor beta chains from a single sample sequenced in a study of post-analysis software for immune sequencing data. Unique molecular identifiers were carried by the TCR beta cDNA libraries. TCRdb processed the PCR reads anew with MiXCR; each CDR3 protein has one entry. The sample contains around 770,000 distinct CDR3 sequences, 40% to 55% of which appear only once. Their antigen targets remain unknown. Study outcomes and limitations: Roughly 5 TRBV segments occurring more often in patients than controls included TRBV5-6, TRBV5-1 and TRBV20-1.

Sequencing was carried out using blood. These receptors were taken from a girl aged 10 to 17 with multiple sclerosis.

This clonotype was counted between two and nine times. The chain is built from TRBV15 and TRBJ2-7; D gene ambiguous. Germline V gene sequence: CDR1 LNHNV, CDR2 YYDKDF (reference sequence). V was cut by 0 bases and J by 0 bases, with 6 bases left in between. The CDR3 spans 14 residues. CDR3 bases: TGTGCCACCAGCAGAGATCTGGCCTCCTACGAGCAGTACTTC. It yields the protein CATSRDLASYEQYF.

The rearrangement joins TRBV20-1 to TRBJ2-5; possible D gene TRBD2, 6 bases. Trimming cost V 5 bases and J 4 bases, with 20 bases left between them. The germline V gene encodes CDR1 DFQATT and CDR2 SNEGSKA (reference sequence). This CDR3 is 15 amino acids long. The CDR3, as DNA: TGCAGTGCTGACACCGGGACTCAAGGGCCAGAGACCCAGTACTTC. Translation: CSADTGTQGPETQYF.

The chain carries TRBV16 and TRBJ2-7, with 8 bases fitting TRBD2. The DNA end lines up better with TRBJ2-5; the J call may be wrong. Germline CDR1 KGHSY, CDR2 FQNENV. The CDR3 is 14 residues long. CDR3 bases: TGTGCCAGCAGCCACGGGACTAGAAGAGAGACCCAGTACTTC. Translation: CASSHGTRRETQYF.

This clonotype was detected only a few times. This CDR3 reads CSVDDETNYGYTF. The DNA of the CDR3 is TGCAGCGTTGACGACGAGACGAACTATGGCTACACCTTC. This rearrangement joins TRBV29-1 to TRBJ1-2; no clear D gene. V was shortened by 3 bases and J by 2 bases, with 10 bases between the two germline ends. The CDR3 runs to 13 residues. The germline V gene has CDR1 SQVTM and CDR2 ANQGSEA.

The rearrangement uses TRBV20-1 and TRBJ2-1, with 10 bases matching TRBD1. CDR1 and CDR2 (germline): DFQATT, SNEGSKA (reference sequence). The CDR3 contains 17 residues. Unmatched junction bases numbered 12, after V lost 3 bases and J lost 4 bases. The CDR3 region has the DNA TGCAGTGCTAGTCTCGATCGGGACAGGGGCCCGTACAATGAGCAGTTCTTC. This encodes CSASLDRDRGPYNEQFF.

V and J are TRBV3-1 and TRBJ2-1; 9 bases fit TRBD2. The CDR3 is 18 amino acids. In germline, CDR1 is LGHDT, CDR2 YNNKEL (reference sequence). V dropped 0 bases and J dropped 6; count of bases not matched to a gene: 12. CDR3 sequence: CASSQDTFGTSSPNEQFF. The CDR3 DNA follows: TGTGCCAGCAGCCAAGATACTTTCGGGACTAGCTCCCCCAATGAGCAGTTCTTC.

A word on this clonotype: One base away lies a much larger clone, so this may be a sequencing read error. This chain connects TRBV4-1 to TRBJ1-4; D unclear. This CDR3 spans 14 amino acids. The germline gives CDR1 MGHRA, CDR2 YSYEKL. CDR3 DNA: TGCGCCAGCAGCCTGGATCCAACTAATGAAAAACGGTTTTTT. This gives the protein CASSLDPTNEKRFF.

The V and J genes are TRBV7-2 and TRBJ2-7, with a tentative D call TRBD2 (5 bases). The germline V gene has CDR1 SGHTA and CDR2 FQGNSA. V was pared by 5 bases and J by 1 base, with 15 bases between. This CDR3 is built from 15 residues. CDR3 loop: CASSPELGRSYEQYF. In nucleotides, the CDR3 is TGTGCCAGCAGCCCGGAACTAGGTCGGTCCTACGAGCAGTACTTC.

The chain has TRBV15 and TRBJ2-3; D is possibly TRBD1 or TRBD2 (5 bases each). The germline V gene has CDR1 LNHNV and CDR2 YYDKDF (reference sequence). V was clipped by 7 bases and J by 1 base, with 9 bases between them. CDR3 length equals 13 residues. The CDR3, as DNA: TGTGCCACCACCCGGGGCGGCACAGATACGCAGTATTTT. It translates to CATTRGGTDTQYF. The entire variable domain, with the rest obtained from reference TRBV15 and TRBJ2-3, is as follows: DAMVIQNPRYQVTQFGKPVTLSCSQTLNHNVMYWYQQKSSQAPKLLFHYYDKDFNNEADTPDNFQSRRPNTSFCFLDIRSPGLGDTAMYLCATTRGGTDTQYFGPGTRLTVL.

The table lists this clonotype with a few counts. The rearrangement links TRBV10-3 to TRBJ2-5; weak D call: TRBD1 (5 bases). Trimming left V 2 bases short and J 1 base short, with 14 bases between. CDR3 length: 16 amino acids. Germline assignment: CDR1 ENHRY and CDR2 SYGVKD. CDR3 amino acids: CAISEAPDSLQETQYF. In DNA, the CDR3 is TGTGCCATCAGTGAGGCCCCAGACAGTCTCCAAGAGACCCAGTACTTC.